This entry is about one TCR beta chain. This CDR3 comprises 15 residues. In germline, CDR1 is SGHRS, CDR2 YFSETQ. V was trimmed by 0 bases and J by 3 bases, leaving 13 bases between them. This sample is drawn from a study of T cell responses to AZD1222 COVID-19 vaccine. Data came from immunoSEQ multiplex PCR; TCRdb stores just in-frame clones and leaves some out. The table shows some 120,000 clones, with 65% to 90% occurring only once. The origin of this receptor is an adult in good health. The V gene is TRBV5-1, the J gene TRBJ2-7, with D unresolved. This material consisted of peripheral blood, taken on day 0 of AZD1222 vaccination. The CDR3 loop is CASSLGGTVGYEQYF. For the CDR3, the DNA is TGCGCCAGCAGCTTGGGAGGAACTGTGGGCTACGAGCAGTACTTC.